Below, one TCR beta chain is given with its context. This entry belongs to a study of cytomegalovirus exposure and HLA in healthy donors. CDR3 length: 15 amino acids. Trimming took off 1 base at V and 1 base at J, with 11 bases between the two ends. Germline CDR1 is SGHRS and CDR2 is YFSETQ. Primers for the PCR totalled 60 Vbeta and 13 Jbeta. The assay was immunoSEQ multiplex PCR, and TCRdb's table has in-frame clones only and misses some. This sample yields 130,000 to 150,000 clones, of which 80% are seen a single time; around 4.4% belongs to the top ten. V and J are TRBV5-1 and TRBJ1-1; no clear D gene. This clonotype was obtained from a man aged 40-49 years in good health and CMV-seronegative. What was sequenced was PBMCs. The CDR3 nucleotides are TGCGCCAGCAGCTTGTATCAGGTCGGGAACACTGAAGCTTTCTTT. It yields the protein CASSLYQVGNTEAFF.